Listed below are T cell receptor beta chains from one sample, sequenced in a study of molecular identifiers for immune sequencing clone quantification. TCRdb re-called the PCR reads through MiXCR, storing one row per CDR3 protein. Of about 640,000 distinct CDR3 sequences in the sample, about 20% are singletons; the top ten hold 0.7% to 1%. The sample was naive CD8+ T cells from blood, with Jurkat cell RNA spiked in. Every receptor here comes from a human donor in good health. Some libraries in this study had Jurkat cell RNA spiked in. Each CDR3 is given with its conserved first and last residue. Each record gives: V gene, D gene, clone size, J gene, CDR3 protein, CDR3 DNA. The D gene is left open where the match is weak. Some rows have no size entry. The others give once, few or many, or a class for an expanded clone.

TRBV27,NA,NA,TRBJ1-3,CASAPGAGNTIYF,TGTGCCAGCGCCCCGGGCGCTGGAAACACCATATATTTT
TRBV4-1,NA,NA,TRBJ1-1,CASSQDSLLDAGTEAFF,TGCGCCAGCAGCCAAGATTCCCTTTTAGATGCTGGAACTGAAGCTTTCTTT
TRBV6-5,NA,NA,TRBJ2-2,CASSYYAAGEPFF,TGTGCCAGCAGTTACTACGCGGCCGGGGAGCCGTTTTTT
TRBV9,NA,many,TRBJ2-3,CASSLRLDPDTQYF,TGTGCCAGCAGCCTTCGACTGGACCCAGATACGCAGTATTTT
TRBV12-3/TRBV12-4,NA,many,TRBJ2-3,CASSWTEATDTQYF,TGTGCCAGCAGTTGGACAGAAGCCACAGATACGCAGTATTTT
TRBV7-6,NA,NA,TRBJ2-7,CASGPGYSYEQYF,TGTGCCAGCGGCCCAGGGTACTCCTACGAGCAATACTTC
TRBV2,TRBD2,many,TRBJ2-7,CASGAGSGGYEQYF,TGTGCCAGCGGGGCCGGTAGCGGGGGCTACGAGCAGTACTTC
TRBV3-1,NA,few,TRBJ2-7,CASSRGPPYEQYF,TGTGCCAGCAGCCGTGGGCCCCCATACGAGCAGTACTTC
TRBV19,NA,NA,TRBJ1-5,CACRDGFSNQPQHF,TGTGCCTGCAGGGATGGTTTTAGCAATCAGCCCCAGCATTTT
TRBV21-1,NA,many,TRBJ1-1,CASSKIIGAENTEAFF,TGTGCCAGCAGCAAAATAATTGGGGCAGAGAACACTGAAGCTTTCTTT
TRBV4-3,TRBD2,few,TRBJ2-3,CASSQDLGPQRDTDTQYF,TGCGCCAGCAGCCAAGATCTAGGTCCCCAGCGGGACACAGATACGCAGTATTTT
TRBV11-2,TRBD2,many,TRBJ2-2,CASSPLAGGDTGELFF,TGTGCCAGCAGCCCGCTAGCGGGAGGTGACACCGGGGAGCTGTTTTTT
TRBV12-3/TRBV12-4,NA,many,TRBJ2-6,CASSLAGLSGANVLTF,TGTGCCAGCAGTTTAGCGGGCTTGTCTGGGGCCAACGTCCTGACTTTC
TRBV12-3/TRBV12-4,NA,NA,TRBJ2-3,CASNPGQRTDTLYF,TGTGCCAGCAACCCTGGGCAGCGCACAGATACGCTGTATTTT
TRBV7-9,NA,NA,TRBJ1-5,CASSHGLGEQPQHF,TGTGCCAGCAGCCACGGACTAGGGGAGCAGCCCCAGCATTTT
TRBV7-9,TRBD1,NA,TRBJ1-5,CASSAGQDHIQPQHF,TGTGCCAGCAGCGCAGGACAGGATCACATTCAGCCCCAGCATTTT
TRBV20-1,TRBD1,few,TRBJ2-5,CSASVTGGTETQYF,TGCAGTGCTAGTGTGACAGGGGGCACGGAGACCCAGTACTTC
TRBV27,TRBD2,NA,TRBJ2-7,CASSNGLAGRIEQYF,TGTGCCAGCAGTAATGGACTAGCGGGACGCATCGAGCAGTACTTC
TRBV7-2,NA,many,TRBJ1-4,CASSSIIWGVGLFF,TGTGCCAGCAGCTCGATTATCTGGGGCGTAGGACTGTTTTTT
TRBV19,TRBD1,few,TRBJ2-7,CASSIPYPPDRGREYF,TGTGCCAGTAGTATTCCCTACCCCCCTGACAGGGGGCGAGAGTACTTC
TRBV14,NA,many,TRBJ2-3,CASTHPGGDTQYF,TGTGCCAGCACCCATCCCGGAGGGGATACGCAGTATTTT
TRBV10-2,NA,NA,TRBJ2-7,CASLDISYEQYF,TGCGCCAGCCTCGACATCTCCTACGAGCAGTACTTC
TRBV5-3,NA,once,TRBJ1-4,CASSLLDEKLFF,TGTGCCAGCAGCTTGTTGGACGAAAAACTGTTTTTT
TRBV6-5,NA,many,TRBJ2-7,CASSDAGHGTYEQYF,TGTGCCAGCAGTGACGCAGGGCACGGAACCTACGAGCAGTACTTC
TRBV10-2,TRBD1,few,TRBJ2-2,CATYGTGTGELFF,TGCGCCACGTATGGGACAGGGACCGGGGAGCTGTTTTTT
TRBV27,NA,many,TRBJ2-7,CASSFERFGYEQYF,TGTGCCAGCAGTTTCGAGCGGTTCGGCTACGAGCAGTACTTC
TRBV20-1,TRBD1,many,TRBJ1-3,CSARDTGGPNLSNTIYF,TGCAGTGCTAGAGACACAGGGGGCCCGAATTTGAGTAACACCATATATTTT
TRBV2,TRBD2,many,TRBJ2-3,CASSEGAPEAGGPVDTQYF,TGTGCCAGCAGTGAAGGGGCCCCGGAAGCGGGGGGGCCGGTGGATACGCAGTATTTT
TRBV13,NA,many,TRBJ2-7,CASSSTESSSYEQYF,TGTGCCAGCAGCTCGACGGAGTCTAGCTCCTACGAGCAGTACTTC
TRBV4-3,TRBD1,NA,TRBJ1-2,CASSQDSFSEQGAGYGYTF,TGCGCCAGCAGCCAAGATTCCTTTTCCGAACAGGGGGCTGGCTATGGCTACACCTTC
TRBV14,NA,many,TRBJ1-1,CASSQDVASGTEAFF,TGTGCCAGCAGCCAAGATGTGGCGAGTGGCACTGAAGCTTTCTTT
TRBV10-3,NA,many,TRBJ2-3,CAISEDSQGGITDTQYF,TGTGCCATCAGTGAGGATAGCCAGGGAGGAATCACAGATACGCAGTATTTT
TRBV12-3/TRBV12-4,TRBD1,many,TRBJ1-5,CASKLQGSVDQPQHF,TGTGCCAGCAAACTACAGGGGAGTGTCGATCAGCCCCAGCATTTT
TRBV19,TRBD1,NA,TRBJ1-5,CASSTWAGGDQPQHF,TGTGCCAGTAGTACCTGGGCAGGGGGCGATCAGCCCCAGCATTTT
TRBV7-9,TRBD1,many,TRBJ2-6,CASSLGTGELSGANVLTF,TGTGCCAGCAGCTTGGGGACAGGGGAACTCTCTGGGGCCAACGTCCTGACTTTC
TRBV4-3,NA,few,TRBJ2-7,CASSQGPAPSYEQYF,TGCGCCAGCAGCCAAGGGCCAGCTCCGTCCTACGAGCAGTACTTC
TRBV29-1,TRBD1,many,TRBJ2-2,CSVEGTENTGELFF,TGCAGCGTTGAGGGGACAGAGAACACCGGGGAGCTGTTTTTT
TRBV9,NA,many,TRBJ2-3,CASSVGQDTQYF,TGTGCCAGCAGCGTAGGCCAGGATACGCAGTATTTT
TRBV7-9,NA,many,TRBJ1-2,CASSPTVDAGYTF,TGTGCCAGCAGTCCTACCGTCGATGCTGGCTACACCTTC
TRBV30,NA,NA,TRBJ2-7,CAQELTSSYEQYF,TGTGCCCAAGAATTAACCTCCTCCTACGAGCAGTACTTC
TRBV4-2,TRBD2,many,TRBJ2-3,CASSQMETSGVTDTQYF,TGTGCCAGCAGCCAGATGGAAACCAGCGGGGTTACAGATACGCAGTATTTT
TRBV27,NA,many,TRBJ1-1,CASSLNGVNTEAFF,TGTGCCAGCAGTTTAAACGGAGTGAACACTGAAGCTTTCTTT
TRBV6-5,NA,few,TRBJ2-7,CASSEGHFYEQYF,TGTGCCAGCAGTGAGGGACACTTCTACGAGCAGTACTTC
TRBV30,NA,many,TRBJ2-6,CAFPVEPSGANVLTF,TGTGCCTTCCCGGTGGAGCCCTCTGGGGCCAACGTCCTGACTTTC
TRBV5-1,NA,many,TRBJ2-5,CASSLTYARETQYF,TGCGCCAGCAGCTTAACGTACGCCAGAGAGACCCAGTACTTC
TRBV7-9,TRBD1,few,TRBJ1-4,CASSPRDREDYEKLFF,TGTGCCAGCAGCCCCAGGGACAGGGAGGATTATGAAAAACTGTTTTTT
TRBV20-1,NA,many,TRBJ1-4,CSARDHGLLGEKLFF,TGCAGTGCTAGAGATCACGGGCTACTAGGAGAAAAACTGTTTTTT
TRBV3-1,NA,few,TRBJ1-5,CASSQDDPRGYSQPQHF,TGTGCCAGCAGCCAAGACGATCCCCGGGGGTATAGTCAGCCCCAGCATTTT
TRBV19,NA,few,TRBJ1-1,CASKLGVNTEAFF,TGTGCCAGTAAGTTGGGGGTGAACACTGAAGCTTTCTTT
TRBV20-1,TRBD2,NA,TRBJ2-2,CSARDLGGAPLTGELFF,TGCAGTGCTAGAGATCTCGGGGGGGCCCCCTTGACCGGGGAGCTGTTTTTT
TRBV13,TRBD1,many,TRBJ1-1,CASSLGTGASEAFF,TGTGCCAGCAGCTTAGGGACAGGGGCGTCTGAAGCTTTCTTT
TRBV5-4,TRBD2,many,TRBJ2-5,CASSPASGSLETQYF,TGTGCCAGCAGTCCGGCTAGCGGCAGTTTAGAGACCCAGTACTTC
TRBV30,NA,many,TRBJ1-5,CAWSGGEVGQPQHF,TGTGCCTGGAGTGGTGGGGAAGTCGGTCAGCCCCAGCATTTT
TRBV9,TRBD1,few,TRBJ2-3,CASSLEDRGGADTQYF,TGTGCCAGCAGCCTAGAGGACAGGGGAGGGGCAGATACGCAGTATTTT
TRBV19,TRBD2,few,TRBJ2-3,CASMTSAWSTDTQYF,TGTGCCAGTATGACTAGCGCCTGGAGCACAGATACGCAGTATTTT
TRBV19,TRBD1,many,TRBJ2-7,CASSIGTGDRYEQYF,TGTGCCAGTAGTATTGGGACAGGGGACCGCTACGAGCAGTACTTC
TRBV27,NA,many,TRBJ1-6,CASTRSSYNSPLHF,TGTGCCAGCACGCGGAGCTCCTATAATTCACCCCTCCACTTT
TRBV5-1,TRBD2,NA,TRBJ2-7,CASSFGTSGSGGWYEQYF,TGCGCCAGCAGCTTCGGGACTAGCGGGAGTGGGGGGTGGTACGAGCAGTACTTC